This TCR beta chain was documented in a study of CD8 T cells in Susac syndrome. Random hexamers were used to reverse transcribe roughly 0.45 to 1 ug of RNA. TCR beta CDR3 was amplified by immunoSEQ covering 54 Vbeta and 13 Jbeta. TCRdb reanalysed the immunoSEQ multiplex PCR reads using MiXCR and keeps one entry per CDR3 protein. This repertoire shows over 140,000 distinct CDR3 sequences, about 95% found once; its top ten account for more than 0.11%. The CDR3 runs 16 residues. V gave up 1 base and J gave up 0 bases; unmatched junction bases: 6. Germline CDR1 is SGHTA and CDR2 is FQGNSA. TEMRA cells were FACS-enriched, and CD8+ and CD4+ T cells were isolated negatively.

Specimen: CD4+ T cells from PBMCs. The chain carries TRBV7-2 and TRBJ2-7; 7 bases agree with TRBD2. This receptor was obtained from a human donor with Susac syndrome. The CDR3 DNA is TGTGCCAGCAGCTTAGTAGGCGGGGGAAGCTCCTACGAGCAGTACTTC. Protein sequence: CASSLVGGGSSYEQYF.